The 5 T cell receptor beta chains below come from one sample, sequenced in a study of OX40 agonist ivuxolimab in advanced cancers. Libraries were prepared by immunoSEQ multiplex PCR; TCRdb keeps only in-frame clonotypes and omits some of them. Of roughly 60,000 clones listed, roughly 84% are singletons. The material was CD4+ or CD8+ T cells sorted from blood, obtained in a trial of the OX40 agonist ivuxolimab. The receptors here all came from an adult with an advanced solid tumor such as melanoma, head and neck, liver or kidney cancer.

This chain uses TRBV27 with TRBJ2-3; D remains ambiguous. Germline CDR1 reads MNHEY; CDR2 reads SMNVEV (reference sequence). The CDR3 sequence is 16 residues long. Trimming removed 1 base at V and 0 bases at J, with 11 bases between. CDR3 protein: CASSLLPPYSTDTQYF. The DNA of the CDR3 is TGTGCCAGCAGTTTATTACCTCCCTATAGCACAGATACGCAGTATTTT.

This clone was recorded a few times. The V and J genes are TRBV7-8 and TRBJ1-5, with 7 bases fitting TRBD1. The CDR3 runs to 16 residues. The J segment lost 0 bases and the V segment lost 5 bases, leaving 7 bases of the junction unmatched. The germline V gene has CDR1 SGHVS and CDR2 FQNEAQ. The CDR3: CASSPGTAYSNQPQHF. The CDR3 region has the DNA TGTGCCAGCAGCCCTGGGACAGCTTATAGCAATCAGCCCCAGCATTTT.

This chain links TRBV2 with TRBJ2-1; D uncertain. This CDR3 is built from 12 residues. The V gene lost 0 bases and the J gene lost 5 bases, with 2 bases spanning the gap. Per germline, CDR1 SNHLY and CDR2 FYNNEI. The CDR3 bases are TGTGCCAGCAGTGAAGCCAACAATGAGCAGTTCTTC. Amino acids: CASSEANNEQFF.

This chain connects TRBV14 to TRBJ1-3; 10 bases agree with TRBD1. Germline V lookup: CDR1 SGHDN, CDR2 FVKESK. The CDR3 runs 14 residues. Trimming cost V 3 bases and J 16 bases; bases outside gene matches: 12. CDR3 region: CASSHPGQGPPVYF. The CDR3 DNA is TGTGCCAGCAGCCATCCGGGACAGGGGCCGCCGGTGTATTTT.

The gene calls are TRBV18 and TRBJ1-2; 8 bases are a match to TRBD1. The CDR3 spans 13 residues. The J segment lost 4 bases and the V segment lost 3 bases, leaving 1 base of the junction unmatched. Germline lookup yields CDR1 KGHSH and CDR2 LQKENI. The CDR3 loop is CASSPDRVYGYTF. In DNA, the CDR3 is TGTGCCAGCTCACCGGACAGGGTCTATGGCTACACCTTC. The whole variable domain, filled in from reference TRBV18 and TRBJ1-2, reads NAGVMQNPRHLVRRRGQEARLRCSPMKGHSHVYWYRQLPEEGLKFMVYLQKENIIDESGMPKERFSAEFPKEGPSILRIQQVVRGDSAAYFCASSPDRVYGYTFGSGTRLTVV.